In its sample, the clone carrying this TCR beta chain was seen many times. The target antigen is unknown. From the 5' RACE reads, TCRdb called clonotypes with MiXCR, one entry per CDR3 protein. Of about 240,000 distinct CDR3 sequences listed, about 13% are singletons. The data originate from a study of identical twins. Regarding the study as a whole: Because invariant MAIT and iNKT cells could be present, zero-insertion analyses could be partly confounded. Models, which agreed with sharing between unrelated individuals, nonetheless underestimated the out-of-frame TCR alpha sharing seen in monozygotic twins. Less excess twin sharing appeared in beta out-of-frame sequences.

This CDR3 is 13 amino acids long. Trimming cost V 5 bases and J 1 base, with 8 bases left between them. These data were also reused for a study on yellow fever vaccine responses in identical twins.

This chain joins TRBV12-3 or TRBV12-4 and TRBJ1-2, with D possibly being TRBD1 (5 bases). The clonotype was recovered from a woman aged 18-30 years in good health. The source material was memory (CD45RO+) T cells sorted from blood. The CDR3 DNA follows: TGTGCCAGCAGTCCCCAGGGTAACTATGGCTACACCTTC. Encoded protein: CASSPQGNYGYTF.